What follows is one TCR beta chain and its context. The antigen it binds to is not known. Nothing much larger sits one base from this clone, and base qualities are not available. The trial excluded patients who had a history of autoimmune disease or were on systemic immunosuppression. Peripheral blood for TCR sequencing was collected from all dose cohorts at baseline, on cycle 4 day 1, and on cycle 7 day 1. The samples were taken from a phase I, first-in-human, multicenter, open-label dose-escalation trial of ivuxolimab. Adults with locally advanced or metastatic melanoma, renal cell, hepatocellular, or head and neck squamous cell carcinoma were enrolled in the trial. Before TCR sequencing, CD4+ and CD8+ T cells were separately sorted from peripheral blood. V gives up 6 bases and J gives up 4 bases, and the segment between their germline ends measures 6 bases. CDR1 and CDR2, looked up from the germline V gene, are MNHNS and SASEGT. The CDR3 runs 12 amino acids, cysteine and phenylalanine included. The DNA shown is the 36-base CDR3, in frame from base 1.

These data originate in a study of OX40 agonist ivuxolimab in advanced cancers. Notes on the research overall: Ivuxolimab was a fully human IgG2 agonistic monoclonal antibody targeting the costimulatory receptor OX40 (CD134). Intravenous ivuxolimab was administered to patients every 2 weeks at six dose levels: 0.01, 0.1, 0.3, 1.5, 3 and 10 mg/kg. Of the roughly 52 dose-escalation patients, hepatocellular carcinoma was present in approximately 20, melanoma in around 15, renal cell carcinoma in 9 and head and neck cancer in 9. In the dose-escalation cohort, around four fifths of patients were male, and the mean age was 60 years with a range of roughly 23 to 90. Patients were allowed to have had prior anti-PD-1, anti-PD-L1 or anti-CTLA-4 therapy, and around 40% of the dose-escalation patients had previously received checkpoint inhibitors. Partial responses were achieved by three dose-escalation patients, of whom one had hepatocellular carcinoma and two had cutaneous melanoma. Peripheral TCRbeta sequencing aimed to test whether ivuxolimab altered TCR sequence diversity and caused clonal T-cell expansion. The paper describes the monotherapy dose-escalation part (N = 52 patients) of the phase I trial of ivuxolimab.

The full study reports these points: In the 0.1-3.0 mg/kg groups, partial responders were among the patients with the lowest normalized peripheral clonal expansion, particularly in CD8+ T cells. Low levels of normalized T-cell clonal expansion were also seen in some patients who did not respond. At doses from 0.1 to 3.0 mg/kg, clonal expansion was seen in both CD4+ and CD8+ blood T cells between baseline and week 6. On average, CD8+ T cells showed more expanded clones than CD4+ T cells after ivuxolimab. Antigen specificity was not determined for the clonally expanded peripheral T cells.

Genomic DNA was isolated from the sorted cells so that the TCRbeta CDR3 region could be sequenced. The immunoSEQ Assay was used for sequencing of TCRbeta CDR3 regions. Drawn from immuneACCESS, this table holds only the in-frame rearrangements with V and J called that TCRdb kept. Clones are partly lost; checked studies trace under half to an unresolved V gene and leave the rest unexplained. The sample table shows around 80,000 clones, and 92% are seen once. Less than 10% of the sample is in the top ten clones. This TCR was recovered from an adult with an advanced solid tumor such as melanoma, head and neck, liver or kidney cancer. Here the chain combines TRBV6-1 and TRBJ2-2, with the D gene too uncertain to name. The material was CD4+ or CD8+ T cells sorted from blood, obtained in a trial of the OX40 agonist ivuxolimab. Here is the DNA: TGTGCCAGCAGAACGCCCACCGGGGAGCTGTTTTTT. The resulting protein is CASRTPTGELFF.